Listed below are T cell receptor beta chains from one sample, sequenced in a study of response to subunit inactivated influenza vaccine. TCRdb redid the calling of the RT-PCR reads with MiXCR, one entry per CDR3 protein. The sample contains roughly 700,000 distinct CDR3 sequences, approximately 14% of which appear only once. Sample: PBMCs from blood, taken 14 days before vaccination. The origin of the receptors is a middle-aged man who received an inactivated influenza vaccine. The CDR3 runs from the conserved cysteine through the conserved F or W. A D gene is named only where the DNA matches it firmly. Where a row states a size, it is once, few, many or the class of an expanded clone; other rows omit it.

d_call j_call clone_size v_call cdr3_length cdr3_aa cdr3_nt
TRBD1 TRBJ2-5 . TRBV2 16 CASRDINSGGQETQYF TGTGCCAGCAGAGACATTAATTCAGGGGGCCAGGAGACCCAGTACTTC
. TRBJ2-2 few TRBV19 14 CASHPDLNTGELFF TGTGCCAGTCATCCGGACTTGAACACCGGGGAGCTGTTTTTT
. TRBJ2-1 many TRBV12-3/TRBV12-4 15 CASSYVGLVYNEQFF TGTGCCAGCAGTTATGTGGGCCTCGTCTACAATGAGCAGTTCTTC
. TRBJ2-7 . TRBV10-3 16 CAISESGQQVSYEQYF TGTGCCATCAGTGAGTCAGGTCAACAGGTCTCCTACGAGCAGTACTTC
. TRBJ2-7 . TRBV7-8 13 CASSLDFGLEQYF TGTGCCAGCAGCTTAGATTTCGGGCTCGAGCAGTACTTC
. TRBJ2-1 few TRBV12-3/TRBV12-4 15 CASRTGGLTYNEQFF TGTGCCAGCAGAACCGGGGGTCTTACCTACAATGAGCAGTTCTTC
TRBD1 TRBJ2-7 . TRBV3-1 17 CASSPSPGQGGSYEQYF TGTGCCAGCAGCCCCTCCCCGGGACAGGGGGGGTCCTACGAGCAGTACTTC
. TRBJ2-5 . TRBV11-2 14 CASSLGANQETQYF TGTGCCAGCAGCTTAGGTGCCAATCAAGAGACCCAGTACTTC
TRBD1 TRBJ2-7 . TRBV19 14 CASRHGTGDYEQYF TGTGCCAGTAGACACGGGACAGGGGACTACGAGCAGTACTTC
TRBD2 TRBJ2-2 . TRBV5-1 17 CASSPLAGGAYTGELFF TGCGCCAGCAGCCCACTAGCGGGGGGGGCCTACACCGGGGAGCTGTTTTTT
. TRBJ2-7 few TRBV6-2/TRBV6-3 11 CASSHGGEQYF TGTGCCAGCAGTCACGGGGGCGAGCAGTACTTC
. TRBJ1-6 . TRBV2 14 CASSEERGGVMAHF TGTGCCAGCAGTGAAGAGAGGGGAGGAGTAATGGCTCACTTT
. TRBJ2-2 many TRBV6-2/TRBV6-3 21 CASSILSLLPCSGANTGELFF TGTGCCAGCAGCATTCTCTCCCTCCTTCCCTGTAGCGGCGCGAACACCGGGGAGCTGTTTTTT
TRBD2 TRBJ2-5 . TRBV7-8 15 CASSLTRGGRETQYF TGTGCCAGCAGCTTGACCCGGGGGGGACGAGAGACCCAGTACTTC
. TRBJ1-2 . TRBV12-3/TRBV12-4 15 CASSSGSVGANGYTF TGTGCCAGCAGTTCCGGGTCGGTGGGAGCAAATGGCTACACCTTC
TRBD1 TRBJ2-6 . TRBV7-6 17 CASSFGQGISGANVLTF TGTGCCAGCAGCTTTGGACAGGGGATCTCTGGGGCCAACGTCCTGACTTTC
. TRBJ2-1 few TRBV20-1 16 CSARVPLGNSYNEQFF TGCAGTGCTAGAGTCCCCTTGGGAAACTCCTACAATGAGCAGTTCTTC
. TRBJ2-5 few TRBV20-1 13 CSARGGRRETQYF TGCAGTGCTAGAGGGGGGCGGCGAGAGACCCAGTACTTC
TRBD2 TRBJ2-7 . TRBV20-1 16 CSARPLTSGSSYEQYF TGCAGTGCTAGGCCGCTAACTAGCGGGAGCTCCTACGAGCAGTACTTC
. TRBJ2-2 . TRBV6-1 18 CASTARAGDHANTGELFF TGTGCCAGCACCGCGAGGGCAGGGGACCACGCGAACACCGGGGAGCTGTTTTTT
. TRBJ2-3 few TRBV7-9 13 CASSLGLFDTQYF TGTGCCAGCAGCTTAGGCCTCTTTGATACGCAGTATTTT
. TRBJ1-1 . TRBV15 13 CATSVTANTEAFF TGTGCCACCAGCGTGACAGCGAACACTGAAGCTTTCTTT
TRBD2 TRBJ2-7 . TRBV20-1 15 CSASGTSGRFDEQYF TGCAGTGCTAGCGGGACTAGCGGGAGGTTCGACGAGCAGTACTTC
. TRBJ1-1 many TRBV15 16 CATSRDRSYEGPEAFF TGTGCCACCAGCAGAGATAGGTCTTATGAGGGTCCGGAAGCTTTCTTT
. TRBJ1-1 few TRBV5-1 15 CASSPNRISNTEAFF TGCGCCAGCAGCCCTAACAGAATATCGAACACTGAAGCTTTCTTT
. TRBJ2-7 . TRBV3-1 15 CASSQITRLPYEQYF TGTGCCAGCAGCCAAATCACGAGACTCCCCTACGAGCAGTACTTC
TRBD2 TRBJ2-7 few TRBV20-1 15 CSARPTSGSIYEQYF TGCAGTGCTAGGCCGACTAGCGGGAGTATCTACGAGCAGTACTTC
. TRBJ2-3 . TRBV7-9 14 CASTLGRGTDTQYF TGTGCCAGCACCTTGGGCAGGGGCACAGATACGCAGTATTTT
TRBD1 TRBJ1-1 . TRBV10-3 15 CAISPVVTGGNEAFF TGTGCCATCAGCCCCGTGGTGACAGGGGGTAATGAAGCTTTCTTT
TRBD2 TRBJ2-3 . TRBV4-2 17 CASSQDGGGTSTDTQYF TGTGCCAGCAGCCAAGATGGCGGGGGAACTAGCACAGATACGCAGTATTTT
. TRBJ2-7 . TRBV6-5 14 CASSYSSGPYEQYF TGTGCCAGCAGTTACTCGTCAGGTCCCTACGAGCAGTACTTC
. TRBJ2-7 . TRBV10-1 13 CASSGPIAYEQYF TGCGCCAGCAGCGGACCCATTGCCTACGAGCAGTACTTC
. TRBJ2-1 . TRBV28 16 CASTPVGGGKHNEQFF TGTGCCAGCACCCCAGTGGGCGGAGGAAAACACAATGAGCAGTTCTTC
. TRBJ2-1 many TRBV7-6 14 CASSLDYNLGEQFF TGTGCCAGCAGCTTAGACTATAACTTGGGCGAGCAGTTCTTC
TRBD1 TRBJ1-4 . TRBV6-1 15 CASSQGQEGGEKLFF TGTGCCAGCAGCCAAGGACAGGAAGGCGGTGAAAAACTGTTTTTT
TRBD1 TRBJ2-1 many TRBV7-9 16 CASSGQGETVGNEQFF TGTGCCAGCTCTGGACAGGGGGAGACCGTGGGCAATGAGCAGTTCTTC
. TRBJ1-4 once TRBV3-1 12 CASSQANEKLFF TGTGCCAGCAGCCAAGCTAATGAAAAACTGTTTTTT
. TRBJ1-6 . TRBV6-5 14 CASSYGYTDSPLHF TGTGCCAGCAGTTACGGGTACACAGATTCACCCCTCCACTTT
TRBD1 TRBJ2-7 few TRBV7-9 16 CASSLAGTGKIYEQYF TGTGCCAGCAGCTTAGCCGGGACAGGAAAAATCTACGAGCAGTACTTC
TRBD2 TRBJ2-1 few TRBV7-8 12 CASSLARGSQFF TGTGCCAGCAGCTTAGCTCGCGGGAGCCAGTTCTTC
TRBD1 TRBJ2-5 many TRBV27 15 CASSGDREYQETQYF TGTGCCAGCAGTGGAGACAGGGAGTACCAAGAGACCCAGTACTTC
TRBD2 TRBJ2-1 many TRBV4-3 17 CASSQEIAGLSYNEQFF TGCGCCAGCAGCCAAGAAATAGCGGGGCTGTCCTACAATGAGCAGTTCTTC
. TRBJ2-1 few TRBV12-3/TRBV12-4 14 CASSLRQGGGEQFF TGTGCCAGCAGTTTAAGACAGGGAGGAGGTGAGCAGTTCTTC
. TRBJ2-5 . TRBV20-1 14 CSATGTAWGETQYF TGCAGTGCTACAGGGACCGCCTGGGGGGAGACCCAGTACTTC
. TRBJ2-5 few TRBV9 16 CASSVAQGSAGQTQYF TGTGCCAGCAGCGTAGCTCAGGGGTCAGCGGGACAGACCCAGTACTTC